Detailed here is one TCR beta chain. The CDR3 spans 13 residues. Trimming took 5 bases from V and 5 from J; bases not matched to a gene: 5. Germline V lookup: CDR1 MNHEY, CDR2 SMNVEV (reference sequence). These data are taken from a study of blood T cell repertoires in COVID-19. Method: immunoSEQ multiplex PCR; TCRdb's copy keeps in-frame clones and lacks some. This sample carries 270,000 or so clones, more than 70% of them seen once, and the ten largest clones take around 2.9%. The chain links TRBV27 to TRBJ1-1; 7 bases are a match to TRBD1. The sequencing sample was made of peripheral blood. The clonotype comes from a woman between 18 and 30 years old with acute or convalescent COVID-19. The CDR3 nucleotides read TGTGCCAGCAGTCCACAGGGGAGGACTGAAGCTTTCTTT. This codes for CASSPQGRTEAFF.